This TCR beta chain was found in a study of T cell repertoires in cytomegalovirus infection. Across the whole study: Public TCR beta signatures marked donors with CMV infection and the matching HLA. Study observations and caveats: Within the response measured ex vivo, HLA-C-restricted CMV-specific TCR beta clonotypes were dominant.

This clonotype was counted a few times. Its specificity is not known. CDR3 length: 15 residues. Germline lookup yields CDR1 SGHNT and CDR2 YENEEA. Trimming took off 5 bases at V and 4 bases at J, with 15 bases between the two ends. TCRdb re-called the reads with MiXCR, one entry per CDR3 protein. The sample contains about a million distinct CDR3 sequences, around 32% of which appear only once. The sample consisted of cultured CD8+ T cells from PBMCs, taken from culture after CMV antigen stimulation. The TCR sequence derives from a human donor in good health (CMV status not recorded). Some clones in this sample may be carry-over from other donors' samples. This chain connects TRBV11-3 to TRBJ2-1; D perhaps matches TRBD2 (6 bases). The CDR3 nucleotides read TGTGCCAGCAGCCCTCGGACTACGTCTTACAATGAGCAGTTCTTC. This codes for CASSPRTTSYNEQFF.